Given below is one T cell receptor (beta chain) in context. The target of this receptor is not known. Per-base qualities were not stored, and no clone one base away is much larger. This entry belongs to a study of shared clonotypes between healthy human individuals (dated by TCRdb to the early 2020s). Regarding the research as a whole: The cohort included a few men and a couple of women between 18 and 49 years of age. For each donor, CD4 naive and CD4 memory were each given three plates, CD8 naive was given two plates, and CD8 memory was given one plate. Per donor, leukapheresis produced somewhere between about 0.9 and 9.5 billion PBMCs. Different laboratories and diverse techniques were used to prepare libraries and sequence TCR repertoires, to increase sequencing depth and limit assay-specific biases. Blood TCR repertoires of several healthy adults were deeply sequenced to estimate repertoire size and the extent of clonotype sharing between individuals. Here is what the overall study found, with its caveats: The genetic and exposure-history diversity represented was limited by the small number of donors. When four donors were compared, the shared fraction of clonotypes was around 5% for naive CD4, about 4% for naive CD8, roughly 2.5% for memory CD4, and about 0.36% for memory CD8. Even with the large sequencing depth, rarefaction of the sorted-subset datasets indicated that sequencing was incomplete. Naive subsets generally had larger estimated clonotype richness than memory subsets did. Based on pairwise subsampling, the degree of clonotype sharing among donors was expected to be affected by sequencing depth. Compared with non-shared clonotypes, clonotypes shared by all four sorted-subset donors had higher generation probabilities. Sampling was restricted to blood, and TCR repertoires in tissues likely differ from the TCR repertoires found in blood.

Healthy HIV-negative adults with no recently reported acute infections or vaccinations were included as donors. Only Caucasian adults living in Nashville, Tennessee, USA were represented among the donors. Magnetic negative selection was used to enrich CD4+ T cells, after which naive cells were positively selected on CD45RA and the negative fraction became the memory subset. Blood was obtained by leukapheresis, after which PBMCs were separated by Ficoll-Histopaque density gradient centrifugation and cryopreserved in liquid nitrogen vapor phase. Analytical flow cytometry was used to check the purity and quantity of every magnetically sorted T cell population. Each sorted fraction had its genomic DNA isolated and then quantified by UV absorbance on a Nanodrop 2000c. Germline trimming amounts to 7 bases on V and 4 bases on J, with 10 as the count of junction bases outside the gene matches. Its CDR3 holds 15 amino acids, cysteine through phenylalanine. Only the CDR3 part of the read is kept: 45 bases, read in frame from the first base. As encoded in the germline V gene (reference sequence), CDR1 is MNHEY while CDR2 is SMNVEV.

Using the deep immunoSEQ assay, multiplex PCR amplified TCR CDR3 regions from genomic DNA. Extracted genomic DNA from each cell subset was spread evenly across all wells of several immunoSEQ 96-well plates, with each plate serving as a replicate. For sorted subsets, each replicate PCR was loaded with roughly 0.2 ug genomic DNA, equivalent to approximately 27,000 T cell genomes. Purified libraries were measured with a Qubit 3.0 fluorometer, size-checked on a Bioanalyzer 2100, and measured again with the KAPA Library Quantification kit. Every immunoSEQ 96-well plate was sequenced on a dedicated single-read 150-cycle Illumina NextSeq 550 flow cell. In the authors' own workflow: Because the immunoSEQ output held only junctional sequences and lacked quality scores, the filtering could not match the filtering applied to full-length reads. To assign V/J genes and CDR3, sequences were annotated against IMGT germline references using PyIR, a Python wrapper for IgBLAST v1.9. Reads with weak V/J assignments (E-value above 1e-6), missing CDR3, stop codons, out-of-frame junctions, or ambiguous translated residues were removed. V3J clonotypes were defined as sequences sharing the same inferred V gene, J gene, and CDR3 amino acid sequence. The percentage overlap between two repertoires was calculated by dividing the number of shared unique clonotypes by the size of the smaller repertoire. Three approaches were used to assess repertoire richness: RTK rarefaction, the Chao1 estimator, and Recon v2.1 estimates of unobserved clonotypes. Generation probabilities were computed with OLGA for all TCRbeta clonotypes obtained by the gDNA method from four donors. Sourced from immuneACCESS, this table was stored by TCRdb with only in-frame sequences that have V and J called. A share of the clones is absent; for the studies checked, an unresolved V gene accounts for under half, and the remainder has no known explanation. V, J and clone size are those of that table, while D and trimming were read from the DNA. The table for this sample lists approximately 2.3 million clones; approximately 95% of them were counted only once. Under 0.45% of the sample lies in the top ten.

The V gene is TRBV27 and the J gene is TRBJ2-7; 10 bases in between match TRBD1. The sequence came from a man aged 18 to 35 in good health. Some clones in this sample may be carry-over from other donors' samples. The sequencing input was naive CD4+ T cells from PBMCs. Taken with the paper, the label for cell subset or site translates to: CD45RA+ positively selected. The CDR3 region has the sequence CASTTQTGGRYEQYF. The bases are TGTGCCAGCACTACGCAGACAGGGGGCCGGTACGAGCAGTACTTC.